The next 8 T cell receptor beta chains were all read from a single sample in a study of blood T cells in healthy people across ages. Using a J-beta primer mix together with a sample-barcoded 5' primer, a second PCR was run for roughly 6 to 12 cycles. MiXCR, run by TCRdb on the 5' RACE reads, gives a single entry per CDR3 protein. The repertoire consists of about 800,000 distinct CDR3 sequences, with 58% occurring once and the leading ten covering about 20%. The sequenced material came from blood. The receptors here all came from a young man in good health.

This chain connects TRBV7-8 to TRBJ2-4; D possibly uses TRBD1 or TRBD2 (5 bases each). This CDR3 has 17 amino acids. Germline CDR1 reads SGHVS; CDR2 reads FQNEAQ. V was clipped by 1 base and J by 4 bases, with 17 bases between them. The CDR3 here is CASSLVRGRDHKNIQYF. In nucleotides, the CDR3 is TGTGCCAGCAGCTTAGTGAGGGGCAGGGACCATAAAAACATTCAGTACTTC.

The chain recombines TRBV29-1 with TRBJ1-1, with D unresolved. This CDR3 is 15 amino acids long. Germline V gives CDR1 SQVTM, CDR2 ANQGSEA. V was trimmed by 0 bases and J by 10 bases, leaving 21 bases between them. This CDR3 reads CSVEDPWVPQAGAFF. Here the CDR3 DNA reads TGCAGCGTTGAAGATCCATGGGTACCTCAGGCTGGAGCTTTCTTT.

This sequence joins TRBV12-3 or TRBV12-4 and TRBJ1-1; perhaps TRBD1 as D (6 bases). The CDR3 spans 13 residues. V was pared by 3 bases and J by 3 bases, with 8 bases between. DNA of the CDR3: TGTGCCAGCAGTTTGAAGGGGGACACTGAAGCTTTCTTT. Translation gives CASSLKGDTEAFF.

This clonotype was picked up a small number of times. The chain has TRBV18 and TRBJ2-4, with D possibly matching TRBD2 (5 bases). TRBJ2-5 explains the end of the DNA better; the J call may be wrong. The length of the CDR3 is 14 residues. Germline V gene sequence: CDR1 KGHSH, CDR2 LQKENI. The DNA for the CDR3 is TGTGCCAGCTCACCACCAAGTGGGGAGAAGACCCAGTACTTC. Encoded protein: CASSPPSGEKTQYF.

The chain combines TRBV15 with TRBJ2-5; D gene ambiguous. V was clipped by 3 bases and J by 7 bases, with 6 bases between them. The CDR3 runs 11 residues. Germline V CDR1 and CDR2: LNHNV, YYDKDF (reference sequence). In DNA, the CDR3 is TGTGCCACCAGCAGTATGAGGACCCAGTACTTC. It translates to CATSSMRTQYF.

The V gene is TRBV12-3 or TRBV12-4, the J gene TRBJ2-1; D is possibly TRBD1 or TRBD2 (5 bases each). The length of the CDR3 is 15 residues. Trimming removed 5 bases from V and 6 bases from J, with 17 bases in between. As DNA, the CDR3 is TGTGCCAGCAGTAACGGGACCTCAACCCCCAATGAGCAGTTCTTC. Residues: CASSNGTSTPNEQFF.

The chain recombines TRBV12-3 or TRBV12-4 with TRBJ2-1; TRBD2 agrees at 13 bases. The CDR3 length is 14 residues. After removal of 6 bases from V and 8 bases from J, the junction contained 4 bases not matched to a gene. CDR3 DNA sequence: TGTGCCAGCAGGGGACTAGCGGGGTTACATGAGCAGTTCTTC. It yields the protein CASRGLAGLHEQFF.

This clonotype came up a few times. The J gene is TRBJ2-3, the V gene TRBV13, with 11 bases that match TRBD2. With V trimmed by 5 bases and J by 6 bases, 7 bases remained unmatched. This CDR3 is 15 amino acids long. The germline gives CDR1 PRHDT, CDR2 FYEKMQ (reference sequence). CDR3 nucleotides: TGTGCCAGCAGCCTGAGGGCTAGCGGGGGGGATACGCAGTATTTT. It codes for CASSLRASGGDTQYF.